This entry describes one TCR beta chain. The source of the sample is a study of T-cell reconstitution after alpha-beta-depleted transplantation in children. Unique molecular identifiers featured in how the TCRbeta library was prepared. TCRdb ran MiXCR on the PCR reads and lists one entry per CDR3 protein. The sample lists 350,000 to 400,000 distinct CDR3 sequences, roughly 22% occurring once. This clonotype was sampled from a human donor who donated a stem cell graft to a child with acute myeloid leukemia. The sample here was PBMCs from the stem cell graft donor, taken from the stem cell graft.

Written as DNA, the CDR3 is TGTGCCAGCAGACTTACGGGGGGAGATACGCAGTATTTT. It yields the protein CASRLTGGDTQYF. The chain carries TRBV7-2 and TRBJ2-3; 7 bases are shared with TRBD2. After removal of 6 bases from V and 5 bases from J, the junction contained 5 bases not matched to a gene. The germline gives CDR1 SGHTA, CDR2 FQGNSA. CDR3 length: 13 amino acids.